The source of this T cell receptor beta chain is a study of blood T cell repertoires in COVID-19. Study as a whole: Acute-phase and convalescent COVID-19 samples originated in the United States, Italy and Spain. The analysed material was cDNA or gDNA that came from T cells, B-cell-depleted T cells, or PBMCs.

TCRdb's copy holds only in-frame clones and misses some; the assay was immunoSEQ multiplex PCR. The top ten hold roughly 21% of the sample, which has about 220,000 clones, roughly 84% seen once. Looked up from germline, CDR1 is MNHNS and CDR2 is SASEGT. This CDR3 spans 15 amino acids. Trimming stripped 2 bases from V and 4 bases from J, with 13 bases between. This clonotype was sampled from a man younger than 40 with active or convalescent COVID-19. Sequencing was carried out using peripheral blood. This chain uses TRBV6-1 with TRBJ2-3, with a tentative D call TRBD1 (6 bases). The CDR3 spells CASSEQGITADTQYF. The CDR3, as DNA: TGTGCCAGCAGTGAACAGGGGATAACCGCAGATACGCAGTATTTT.